This T cell receptor (beta chain) was observed in a study of cytomegalovirus exposure and HLA in healthy donors. Overall study: Membership in the Caucasian-associated ancestry cluster was found for 75% to 90% of almost 400 genotyped donors.

V lost 5 bases, J lost 5 bases, and 24 bases stayed unmatched. The germline V gene encodes CDR1 MNHEY and CDR2 SMNVEV (reference sequence). The CDR3 is 20 amino acids. PCR involved 60 Vbeta and 13 Jbeta primers. Method: immunoSEQ multiplex PCR; TCRdb's copy keeps in-frame clones and lacks some. The data hold fewer than 200,000 clones, with 83% observed a single time. This chain connects TRBV27 to TRBJ1-2, with 9 bases fitting TRBD1. The receptor was derived from a man between 35 and 55 years old in good health and CMV-seropositive. Sequencing was done on a sample of PBMCs. CDR3 amino acids: CASSNSAQGGVRTGVYGYTF. In nucleotides, the CDR3 is TGTGCCAGCAGTAACTCCGCGCAGGGGGGGGTGAGGACAGGGGTATATGGCTACACCTTC.